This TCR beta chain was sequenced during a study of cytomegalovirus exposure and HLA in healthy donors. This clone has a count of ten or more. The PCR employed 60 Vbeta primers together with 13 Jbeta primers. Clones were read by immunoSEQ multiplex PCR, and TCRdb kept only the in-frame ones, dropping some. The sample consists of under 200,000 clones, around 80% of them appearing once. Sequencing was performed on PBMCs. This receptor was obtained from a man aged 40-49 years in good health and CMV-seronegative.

DNA for the CDR3: TGTGCCAGCAGCGACACGCTACAAGAGACCCAGTACTTC. It yields the protein CASSDTLQETQYF. This sequence joins TRBV14 and TRBJ2-5; D unclear. V was shortened by 5 bases and J by 2 bases, with 9 bases between the two germline ends. This CDR3 spans 13 amino acids. CDR1 is SGHDN and CDR2 is FVKESK in the germline V gene.